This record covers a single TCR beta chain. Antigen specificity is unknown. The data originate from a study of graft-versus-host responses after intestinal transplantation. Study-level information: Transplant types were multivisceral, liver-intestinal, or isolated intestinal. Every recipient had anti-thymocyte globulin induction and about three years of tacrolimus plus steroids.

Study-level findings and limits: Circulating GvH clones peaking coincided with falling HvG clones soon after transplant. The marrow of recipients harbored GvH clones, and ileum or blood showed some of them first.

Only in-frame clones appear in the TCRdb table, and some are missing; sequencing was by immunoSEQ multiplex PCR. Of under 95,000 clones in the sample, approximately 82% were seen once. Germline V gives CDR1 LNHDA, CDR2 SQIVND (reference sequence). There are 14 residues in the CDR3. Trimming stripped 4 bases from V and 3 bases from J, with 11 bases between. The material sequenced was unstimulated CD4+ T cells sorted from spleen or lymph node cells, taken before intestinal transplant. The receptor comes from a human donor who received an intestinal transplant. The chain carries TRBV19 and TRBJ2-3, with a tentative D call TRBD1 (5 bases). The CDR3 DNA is TGTGCCAGTAGTACATCCCGGACAACAGATACGCAGTATTTT. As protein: CASSTSRTTDTQYF.